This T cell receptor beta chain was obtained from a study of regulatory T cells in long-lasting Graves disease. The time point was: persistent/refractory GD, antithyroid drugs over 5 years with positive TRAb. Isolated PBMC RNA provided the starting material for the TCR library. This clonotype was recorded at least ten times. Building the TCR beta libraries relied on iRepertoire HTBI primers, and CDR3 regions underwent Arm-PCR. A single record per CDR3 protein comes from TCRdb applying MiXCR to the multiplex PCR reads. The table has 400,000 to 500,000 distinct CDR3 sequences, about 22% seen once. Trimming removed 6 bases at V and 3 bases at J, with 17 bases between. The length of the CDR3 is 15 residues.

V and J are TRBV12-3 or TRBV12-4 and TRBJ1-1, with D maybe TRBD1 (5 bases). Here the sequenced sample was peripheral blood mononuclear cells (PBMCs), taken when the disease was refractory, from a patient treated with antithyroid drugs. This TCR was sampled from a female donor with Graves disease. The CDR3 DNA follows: TGTGCCAGCAGAGACGAGAGGGGATGGGACACTGAAGCTTTCTTT. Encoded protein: CASRDERGWDTEAFF.